This TCR beta chain was recorded in a study of human T cells and chemical hapten exposure. Across the whole study: Recorded diagnoses among the mostly female patients were alopecia areata, totalis or universalis.

This clonotype was detected many times. As the library was built, unique molecular identifiers were attached to individual cDNA molecules. In the original analysis: There were a median of roughly 100,000 TCRs per sample, with a range from roughly 20,000 to 750,000. TCRdb passed the RACE reads through MiXCR, listing each CDR3 protein once. None of the V and J calls come from the authors' own analysis; TCRdb made them. The sample shows fewer than 300,000 distinct CDR3 sequences, approximately 8.6% of them seen only once. Germline V gene lookup returns CDR1 MNHEY and CDR2 SMNVEV (reference sequence). Trimming left V 1 base short and J 6 bases short, with 19 bases between. The CDR3 runs to 17 residues. Time point noted: pre-sensitization, week 0. Treatment in this sample: therapeutic diphenylcyclopropenone sensitization with weekly scalp DPC. Each patch test followed a blood draw.

This TCR came from a woman aged 40-49 years with alopecia areata. Some clones in this sample may be carry-over from other donors' samples. This specimen consisted of whole blood, obtained in connection with sensitization to the hapten diphenylcyclopropenone (DPC). This chain connects TRBV27 to TRBJ2-1; maybe TRBD2 (5 bases). CDR3 residues: CASSLFEPRRWVNEQFF. The DNA of the CDR3 is TGTGCCAGCAGTTTATTCGAACCGCGGAGGTGGGTCAATGAGCAGTTCTTC.